This T cell receptor (beta chain) was documented in a study of cytomegalovirus exposure and HLA in healthy donors. Notes on the study in general: Equally common other TCR beta chains were less clonally expanded than HLA-associated ones, a later analysis found.

A multiplex PCR was run with 60 Vbeta primers and 13 Jbeta primers. Repertoires were generated with immunoSEQ multiplex PCR, while TCRdb's copy carries only in-frame clones and drops some. The sample includes some 130,000 clones, 75% to 85% of them seen just once. This clone has just one count. Its antigen is unidentified. CDR3 length equals 17 residues. The germline V gene encodes CDR1 MDHEN and CDR2 SYDVKM. J lost 4 bases, V lost 6 bases, and 13 bases had no gene match. V usage is TRBV28 and J usage is TRBJ2-3, with 10 bases aligning to TRBD1. This receptor was taken from a male donor in good health and CMV-seronegative. Material: PBMCs. Here the CDR3 reads CASRGSTTGGWSDTQYF. The CDR3 nucleotides are TGTGCCAGCAGGGGGTCAACGACAGGGGGCTGGTCAGATACGCAGTATTTT.